This T cell receptor beta chain emerged from a study of CD8 T cells in Susac syndrome. Trimming left V 2 bases short and J 2 bases short, with 7 bases between. The length of the CDR3 is 14 residues. The RNA input was roughly 0.45 to 1 ug, and it was reverse transcribed with random hexamers. TCR beta CDR3 was amplified by immunoSEQ multiplex PCR. This amplification extended across 54 Vbeta and 13 Jbeta segments. TCRdb passed the immunoSEQ multiplex PCR reads through MiXCR, listing each CDR3 protein once. This repertoire shows about 120,000 distinct CDR3 sequences, roughly 94% found once; its top ten account for approximately 0.089%. CD8+ and CD4+ T cells circulating in blood were sequenced for TCR beta. The control group consisted of healthy donors matched for age and sex.

The chain joins TRBV12-3 or TRBV12-4 to TRBJ2-1, with unresolved D. The TCR comes from a human donor in good health. Sequencing input: CD4+ T cells from PBMCs. CDR3 nucleotide sequence: TGTGCCAGCAGTTTATTTCTAGCCTACAATGAGCAGTTCTTC. Its translation is CASSLFLAYNEQFF.